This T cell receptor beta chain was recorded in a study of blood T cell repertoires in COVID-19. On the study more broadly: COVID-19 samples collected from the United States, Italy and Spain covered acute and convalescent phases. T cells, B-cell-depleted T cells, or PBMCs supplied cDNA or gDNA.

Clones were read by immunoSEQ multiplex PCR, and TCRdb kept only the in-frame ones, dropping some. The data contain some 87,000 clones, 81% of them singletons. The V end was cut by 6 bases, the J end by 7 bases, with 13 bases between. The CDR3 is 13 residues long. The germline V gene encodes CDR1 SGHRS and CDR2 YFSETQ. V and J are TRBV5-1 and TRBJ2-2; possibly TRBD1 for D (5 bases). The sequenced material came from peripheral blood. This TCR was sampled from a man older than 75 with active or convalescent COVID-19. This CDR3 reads CASKARVVGELFF. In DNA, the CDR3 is TGCGCCAGCAAGGCCAGGGTTGTCGGGGAGCTGTTTTTT.